The subject of this entry is one T cell receptor (beta chain). The data derive from a study of T cell responses to AZD1222 COVID-19 vaccine. Generated by immunoSEQ multiplex PCR, the TCRdb table keeps only in-frame clones and is missing some. The repertoire holds 200,000 to 250,000 clones, with around 94% as singletons. V shed 5 bases, J shed 10 bases, and the junction held 16 bases outside the gene matches. Per germline, CDR1 SGHNT and CDR2 YENEEA. The CDR3 is 16 residues long. The material sequenced was peripheral blood, taken 28 days after the second dose of the MenACWY control vaccine. The chain has TRBV11-3 and TRBJ2-3; 9 nucleotides match TRBD2. The sequence derives from an adult who received the MenACWY meningococcal vaccine as a control. CDR3 bases: TGTGCCAGCAGCCATCGGACTAGCGCCCGGCCGGTGGCGCAGTATTTT. The encoded protein is CASSHRTSARPVAQYF.